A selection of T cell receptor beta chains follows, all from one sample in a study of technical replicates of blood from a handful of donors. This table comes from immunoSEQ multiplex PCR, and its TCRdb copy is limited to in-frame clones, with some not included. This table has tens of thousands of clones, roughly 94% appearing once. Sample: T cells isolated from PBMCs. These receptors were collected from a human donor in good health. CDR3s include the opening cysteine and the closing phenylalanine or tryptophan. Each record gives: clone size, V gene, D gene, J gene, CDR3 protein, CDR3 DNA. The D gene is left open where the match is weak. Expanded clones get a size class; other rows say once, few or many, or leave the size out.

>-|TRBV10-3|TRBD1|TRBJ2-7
CAISDQSNDRGNREQYF
TGTGCCATCTCTGACCAAAGTAATGACAGGGGAAACCGCGAGCAGTACTTC
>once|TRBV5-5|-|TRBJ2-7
CASSLPSSYEQYF
TGTGCCAGCAGCTTGCCGAGCTCCTACGAGCAGTACTTC
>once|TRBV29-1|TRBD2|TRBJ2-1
CSARGLAGGLRGDEQFF
TGCAGCGCCCGGGGACTAGCGGGAGGGCTAAGGGGCGATGAGCAGTTCTTC
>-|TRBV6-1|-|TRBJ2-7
CASSTGASGEQYF
TGTGCCAGCTCTACGGGAGCGTCCGGCGAGCAGTACTTC
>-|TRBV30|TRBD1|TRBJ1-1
CACSSGGNTEAFF
TGTGCCTGCTCTTCAGGGGGGAACACTGAAGCTTTCTTT
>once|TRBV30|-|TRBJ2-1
CAAQGFQAYNEQFF
TGTGCCGCTCAGGGTTTCCAAGCCTACAATGAGCAGTTCTTC
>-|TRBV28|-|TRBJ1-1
CASRPRNTEAFF
TGTGCCAGCAGGCCCAGGAACACTGAAGCTTTCTTT
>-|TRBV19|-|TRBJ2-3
CASSIQGMGTDTQYF
TGTGCCAGTAGTATACAGGGCATGGGCACAGATACGCAGTATTTT
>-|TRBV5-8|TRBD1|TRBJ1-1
CASSLGTGMNTEAFF
TGTGCCAGCAGCTTGGGGACAGGTATGAACACTGAAGCTTTCTTT
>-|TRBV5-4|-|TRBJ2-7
CASSSNLAELYEQYF
TGTGCCAGCAGCTCTAATTTAGCGGAACTATACGAGCAGTACTTC
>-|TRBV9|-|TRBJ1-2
CASSVALRPLDGYTF
TGTGCCAGCAGCGTAGCTCTGAGGCCCTTAGATGGCTACACCTTC
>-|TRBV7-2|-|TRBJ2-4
CASSLLGGLAPGNIQYF
TGTGCCAGCAGCTTATTGGGTGGTTTGGCCCCCGGGAACATTCAGTACTTC
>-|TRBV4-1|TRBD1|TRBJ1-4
CASSPQDGGTGKLFF
TGCGCCAGCAGCCCACAGGACGGAGGGACAGGGAAACTGTTTTTT
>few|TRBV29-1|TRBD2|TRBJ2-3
CSVGTSGSGGDTQYF
TGCAGCGTCGGGACTAGCGGGAGCGGCGGGGATACGCAGTATTTT
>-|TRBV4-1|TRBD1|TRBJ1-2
CASSQGGQGRIYGYTF
TGCGCCAGCAGCCAAGGGGGACAGGGACGGATCTATGGCTACACCTTC
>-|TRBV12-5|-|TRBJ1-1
CASGLVLGQRALNTEAFF
TGTGCTAGTGGTTTGGTACTTGGACAACGGGCGCTGAACACTGAAGCTTTCTTT
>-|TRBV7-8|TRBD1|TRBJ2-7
CASSLGRGTGDYEQYF
TGTGCCAGCAGCTTAGGAAGGGGGACAGGGGACTACGAGCAGTACTTC
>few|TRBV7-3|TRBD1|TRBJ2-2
CASSMSRDSTGELFF
TGTGCCAGCAGCATGTCCCGGGACAGTACCGGGGAGCTGTTTTTT
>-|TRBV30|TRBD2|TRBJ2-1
CAWSVESGGFDEQFF
TGTGCCTGGAGTGTTGAGAGCGGGGGATTCGATGAGCAGTTCTTC
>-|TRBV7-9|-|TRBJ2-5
CASSSGGFQETQYF
TGTGCCAGCAGCTCAGGCGGGTTCCAAGAGACCCAGTACTTC
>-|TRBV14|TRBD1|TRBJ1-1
CASSQRGSTRGSGTEAFF
TGTGCCAGCAGCCAAAGAGGATCGACCAGGGGGTCGGGCACTGAAGCTTTCTTT
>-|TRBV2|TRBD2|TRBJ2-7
CASSMRLAGDEQYF
TGTGCCAGCAGTATGAGACTAGCGGGAGACGAGCAGTACTTC
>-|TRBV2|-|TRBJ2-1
CASMRRVNSYNEQFF
TGTGCCAGCATGAGGCGGGTTAACTCCTACAATGAGCAGTTCTTC
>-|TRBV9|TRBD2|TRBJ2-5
CASSVHSGEGETQYF
TGTGCCAGCAGCGTGCATAGCGGGGAGGGGGAGACCCAGTACTTC
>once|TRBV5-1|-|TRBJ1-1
CASSLGQVNTEAFF
TGCGCCAGCAGCTTGGGACAGGTGAACACTGAAGCTTTCTTT
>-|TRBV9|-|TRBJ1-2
CASSVVQTGGYTF
TGTGCCAGCAGCGTAGTCCAGACTGGTGGCTACACCTTC
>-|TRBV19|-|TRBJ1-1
CASSNGGGYEAFF
TGTGCCAGTAGTAATGGGGGGGGTTATGAAGCTTTCTTT
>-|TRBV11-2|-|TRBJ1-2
CASSSVSGFHYGYTF
TGTGCCAGCAGCTCAGTGTCGGGGTTTCACTATGGCTACACCTTC
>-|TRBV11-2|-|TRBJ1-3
CASTLTDKNTIYF
TGTGCCAGCACCCTGACAGACAAAAACACCATATATTTT
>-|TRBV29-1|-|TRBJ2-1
CSVALTRPYNEQFF
TGCAGCGTTGCTTTGACTAGGCCTTACAATGAGCAGTTCTTC